This TCR beta chain is from a study of PD-1 blockade in classical Hodgkin lymphoma. Details on this clone: Antigen: not known.

Study-level points and caveats: Reported baseline diversity: healthy donors highest, relapsed/refractory patients lowest.

Sequencing was performed with immunoSEQ multiplex PCR; in TCRdb, only in-frame clones are kept and a portion is missing. The repertoire has about 22,000 clones, over 60% of them found once; the top ten carry approximately 8.4%. Every patient had relapsed following autologous stem cell transplantation, and cohorts differed in brentuximab vedotin exposure. Germline CDR1 is KGHSH and CDR2 is LQKENI. The length of the CDR3 is 14 residues. The trim removed 2 bases at V and 5 bases at J, leaving 4 bases unmatched. The rearrangement uses TRBV18 and TRBJ1-1, with TRBD1 matching 8 bases. The sequenced sample was peripheral blood mononuclear cells (PBMCs), obtained before the second cycle of nivolumab. The receptor was derived from a human donor with classical Hodgkin lymphoma. The CDR3 sequence is CASSPRTGTTEAFF. The DNA for the CDR3 is TGTGCCAGCTCACCAAGGACAGGGACAACTGAAGCTTTCTTT.